This is a list of T cell receptor beta chains from one sample in a study of cytomegalovirus exposure and HLA in healthy donors. Assay used: immunoSEQ multiplex PCR; TCRdb lists only in-frame clones, some missing. The listing records approximately 110,000 clones. Material for sequencing was PBMCs. The receptors were sampled from a man under 40 in good health and CMV-seronegative. Both conserved end residues are part of each CDR3. D genes are given only for firm matches.

TRBV28,TRBJ1-5,TRBD1,TGTGCCAGCAGACTTACAGGGGGCAATCAGCCCCAGCATTTT,CASRLTGGNQPQHF
TRBV6-1,TRBJ1-1,-,TGTGCCAGCAGTGAGGGGGCGCACACTGAAGCTTTCTTT,CASSEGAHTEAFF
TRBV5-1,TRBJ2-1,TRBD1,TGCGCCAGCAGCCCCCTGACAGGGGTCGAAAATGAGCAGTTCTTC,CASSPLTGVENEQFF
TRBV6-5,TRBJ2-7,-,TGTGCCAGCAGTTACTCAGGGGGACCCCTCTCCTACGAGCAGTACTTC,CASSYSGGPLSYEQYF
TRBV18,TRBJ2-7,TRBD2,TGTGCCAGCTCACCGGGACTAGCGAGAAGCTACGAGCAGTACTTC,CASSPGLARSYEQYF
TRBV29-1,TRBJ2-7,TRBD1,TGCAGCGCCAGACAGGGGGCCTACGAGCAGTACTTC,CSARQGAYEQYF
TRBV28,TRBJ2-1,-,TGTGCCAGCAGTTTCGCGGGGCCCTACAATGAGCAGTTCTTC,CASSFAGPYNEQFF
TRBV4-1,TRBJ2-1,TRBD2,TGCGCCACGAAGTCTCTGGGGACTAGCGGGTACAATGAGCAGTTCTTC,CATKSLGTSGYNEQFF
TRBV2,TRBJ1-5,TRBD1,TGTGCCAGCAGGAGGGGACAGAACAATCAGCCCCAGCATTTT,CASRRGQNNQPQHF
TRBV6-1,TRBJ2-7,TRBD1,TGTGCCAGCAGTGGGGACAGGGACTACGAGCAGTACTTC,CASSGDRDYEQYF
TRBV11-2,TRBJ2-7,-,TGTGCCAGCAGCCGCGTTGGATTAGGGGGTTACGAGCAGTACTTC,CASSRVGLGGYEQYF
TRBV27,TRBJ1-1,-,TGTGCCAGCGTCCCTCGAGCAGGGGAGTCAGCTTTCTTT,CASVPRAGESAFF
TRBV29-1,TRBJ2-1,-,TGCAGCGTGGCCCGGAGCTCCTACAATGAGCAGTTCTTC,CSVARSSYNEQFF
TRBV18,TRBJ2-3,TRBD1,TGTGCCAGCTCACCCCGGGACAGTGAACCCACAGATACGCAGTATTTT,CASSPRDSEPTDTQYF
TRBV5-1,TRBJ2-7,-,TGCGCCAGCAGCTTGGACGCCGGTTCCTACGAGCAGTACTTC,CASSLDAGSYEQYF
TRBV9,TRBJ2-5,TRBD2,TGTGCCAGCAGCCCAGGGGTTAGCGGGAGCCCCGGAGAGACCCAGTACTTC,CASSPGVSGSPGETQYF
TRBV5-4,TRBJ2-1,TRBD1,TGTGCCAGCAGCCCCTGGACAGGGGGCAATGAGCAGTTCTTC,CASSPWTGGNEQFF
TRBV7-2,TRBJ2-3,TRBD2,TGTGCCAGCAGCTTCCGGACTAGGCTAGATACGCAGTATTTT,CASSFRTRLDTQYF
TRBV29-1,TRBJ1-1,-,TGCAGCGTTCTAACTCAGACATACATGAACACTGAAGCTTTCTTT,CSVLTQTYMNTEAFF
TRBV11-2,TRBJ2-3,-,TGTGCCACCCCAGTGGAGGATCGAACAGATACGCAGTATTTT,CATPVEDRTDTQYF
TRBV6-1,TRBJ1-3,-,TGTGCCAGCAGTGAAATTGGGACTTTGAGAAACACCATATATTTT,CASSEIGTLRNTIYF
TRBV6-6,TRBJ1-1,TRBD1,TGTGCCAGCAATGGGGGGACAGGATTCATGAACACTGAAGCTTTCTTT,CASNGGTGFMNTEAFF
TRBV9,TRBJ1-1,-,TGTGCCAGCAGCCCAATGAACACTGAAGCTTTCTTT,CASSPMNTEAFF
TRBV27,TRBJ2-1,TRBD1,TGTGCCAGCAGTTTCGGACAGGGGACTTACAATGAGCAGTTCTTC,CASSFGQGTYNEQFF
TRBV7-9,TRBJ1-2,-,TGTGCCAGCAGCTTAGCAGGCAGGGAATACGGCTACACCTTC,CASSLAGREYGYTF
TRBV5-8,TRBJ2-2,TRBD2,TGTGCCAGCAGCTTCCCTACTAGCGGGACTGACACCGGGGAGCTGTTTTTT,CASSFPTSGTDTGELFF
TRBV29-1,TRBJ2-2,TRBD2,TGCAGCGCGGGGGGACTAGCGGGAGGGGACGGGGAGCTGTTTTTT,CSAGGLAGGDGELFF
TRBV4-1,TRBJ2-1,-,TGCGCCAGCAGCCAAGGGTCCGGGGAGCTCTACAATGAGCAGTTCTTC,CASSQGSGELYNEQFF
TRBV9,TRBJ2-1,-,TGTGCCAGCAGCGTAGGTGTTAGCCCCTACAATGAGCAGTTCTTC,CASSVGVSPYNEQFF
TRBV6-5,TRBJ1-5,TRBD1,TGTGCCAGCAGTTACTCAGGACAGGGGAATCAGCCCCAGCATTTT,CASSYSGQGNQPQHF
TRBV27,TRBJ2-2,-,TGTGCCAGCAGTTTTTGGCAGGGTGGGCCCGGGGAGCTGTTTTTT,CASSFWQGGPGELFF
TRBV7-2,TRBJ2-2,TRBD2,TGTGCCAGCAGCACTAGCGGGAGTTTGGGCACCGGGGAGCTGTTTTTT,CASSTSGSLGTGELFF
TRBV19,TRBJ2-7,TRBD1,TGTGCCAGTAGCCCGCGCCAGGACAGGTCCTCCGAGCAGTACTTC,CASSPRQDRSSEQYF
TRBV5-1,TRBJ2-6,TRBD2,TGCGCCAGCAGCTTGGGGGCTAGCGGGGGGCGTTCTGGGGCCAACGTCCTGACTTTC,CASSLGASGGRSGANVLTF
TRBV9,TRBJ1-4,-,TGTGCCAGCAGCGCCGAAGGGGGAAACAAACTGTTTTTT,CASSAEGGNKLFF
TRBV12-5,TRBJ2-1,TRBD2,TGTGCTAGTGGTTTGGTACAGGGAGGCGGGAGGGGTGAGCAGTTCTTC,CASGLVQGGGRGEQFF
TRBV27,TRBJ2-5,-,TGTGCCAGCAGTTTATCGAGAGAGACCCAGTACTTC,CASSLSRETQYF
TRBV28,TRBJ2-5,TRBD2,TGTGCCAGCTCCAATCAGCTAGCGGGAGCTGGAGAGACCCAGTACTTC,CASSNQLAGAGETQYF
TRBV28,TRBJ1-5,TRBD1,TGTGCCAGCAGTCCAACAGGGGCCCATCAGCCCCAGCATTTT,CASSPTGAHQPQHF
TRBV30,TRBJ2-5,TRBD2,TGTGCCTGGAGTGGACTAGCGGGCGGAGAGACCCAGTACTTC,CAWSGLAGGETQYF
TRBV6-1,TRBJ2-5,-,TGTGCCAGCAGTGTTAACGGAAGGACAGAAGAGACCCAGTACTTC,CASSVNGRTEETQYF
TRBV30,TRBJ1-4,TRBD1,TGTGCCTGGAGTGACCCCTGGACAGGCAAGAATGAAAAACTGTTTTTT,CAWSDPWTGKNEKLFF
TRBV25-1,TRBJ2-2,TRBD1,TGTGCCAGCAGTGAGCCCCTGGACAGGGTGGGCACCGGGGAGCTGTTTTTT,CASSEPLDRVGTGELFF
TRBV4-1,TRBJ2-5,TRBD1,TGCGCCAGCAGCCCAAGAGATTTACAGGGGGAAGGAGAGACCCAGTACTTC,CASSPRDLQGEGETQYF
TRBV6-6,TRBJ2-5,-,TGTGCCAGCAGGGAGGGCGAGGAGACCCAGTACTTC,CASREGEETQYF
TRBV7-3,TRBJ1-1,-,TGTGCCAGCAGCCCGGGGTTGAACACTGAAGCTTTCTTT,CASSPGLNTEAFF
TRBV6-1,TRBJ2-7,TRBD1,TGTGCCAGCAGTGAAGAAGGGACAGGCACCTACGAGCAGTACTTC,CASSEEGTGTYEQYF
TRBV30,TRBJ2-1,TRBD2,TGTGCCTGGAGTAGGTCGGGGGGGAATTACTACAATGAGCAGTTCTTC,CAWSRSGGNYYNEQFF
TRBV29-1,TRBJ2-7,TRBD1,TGCAGCGTTGGAGGGTCCGCGGAGACAGGGGGCATCTCCTATGAGCAGTACTTC,CSVGGSAETGGISYEQYF
TRBV7-3,TRBJ2-3,TRBD2,TGTGCCAGCAGCCTCCAGGCGGGGCGGGAGGGGCGGGATACGCAGTATTTT,CASSLQAGREGRDTQYF
TRBV7-2,TRBJ2-7,TRBD1,TGTGCCAGCAGCTCGTCGGGACAGGGAATATACGAGCAGTACTTC,CASSSSGQGIYEQYF
TRBV5-1,TRBJ2-3,-,TGCGCCAGCAGCTTGGAGGGGTTCAGCACAGATACGCAGTATTTT,CASSLEGFSTDTQYF
TRBV19,TRBJ2-3,-,TGTGCCAGTATGCCCTGGGCCGGGGCAGATACGCAGTATTTT,CASMPWAGADTQYF
TRBV11-2,TRBJ2-1,-,TGTGCCAGCAGCAAATTTAGCGGAGCCAACTACAATGAGCAGTTCTTC,CASSKFSGANYNEQFF
TRBV7-3,TRBJ2-7,-,TGTGCCAGCAGCTTGGAGACTAGAGGGGTCCGCGAGCAGTACTTC,CASSLETRGVREQYF